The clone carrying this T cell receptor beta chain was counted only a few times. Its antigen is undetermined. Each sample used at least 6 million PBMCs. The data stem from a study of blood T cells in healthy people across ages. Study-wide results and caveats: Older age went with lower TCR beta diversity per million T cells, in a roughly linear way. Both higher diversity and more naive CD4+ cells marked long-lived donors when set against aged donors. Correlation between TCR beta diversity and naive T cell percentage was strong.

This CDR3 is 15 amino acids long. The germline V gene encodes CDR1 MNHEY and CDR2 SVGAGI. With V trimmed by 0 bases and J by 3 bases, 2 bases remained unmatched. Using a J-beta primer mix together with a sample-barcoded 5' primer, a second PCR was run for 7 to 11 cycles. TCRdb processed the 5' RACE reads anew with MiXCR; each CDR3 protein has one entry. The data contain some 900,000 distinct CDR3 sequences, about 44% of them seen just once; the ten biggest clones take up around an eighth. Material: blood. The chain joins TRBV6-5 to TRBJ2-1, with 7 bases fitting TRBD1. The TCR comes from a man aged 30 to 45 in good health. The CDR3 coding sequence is TGTGCCAGCAGTTACTCCGGGACAGACTACAATGAGCAGTTCTTC. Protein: CASSYSGTDYNEQFF.